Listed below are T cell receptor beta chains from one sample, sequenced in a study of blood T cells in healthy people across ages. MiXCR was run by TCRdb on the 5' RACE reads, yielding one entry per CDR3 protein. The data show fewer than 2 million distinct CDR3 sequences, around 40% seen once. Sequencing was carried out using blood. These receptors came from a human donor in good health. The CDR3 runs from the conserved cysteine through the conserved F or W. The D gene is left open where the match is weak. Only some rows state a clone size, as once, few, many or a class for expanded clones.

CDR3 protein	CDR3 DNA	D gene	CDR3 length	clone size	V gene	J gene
CASSFRTGTDYEQYF	TGTGCCAGCAGCTTCCGGACAGGGACCGACTACGAGCAGTACTTC	TRBD1	15	.	TRBV7-8	TRBJ2-7
CASSQVGESPLHF	TGTGCCAGCAGCCAAGTCGGGGAATCACCCCTCCACTTT	.	13	.	TRBV4-2	TRBJ1-6
CASSLQGGPVEQFF	TGTGCCAGCAGCTTACAGGGGGGACCTGTTGAGCAGTTCTTC	TRBD1	14	few	TRBV5-5	TRBJ2-1
CASSLVVGATNEKLFF	TGTGCCAGCAGCTTAGTTGTAGGAGCAACTAATGAAAAACTGTTTTTT	.	16	few	TRBV7-2	TRBJ1-4
CSVNWELEQFF	TGCAGCGTTAACTGGGAATTGGAGCAGTTCTTC	.	11	.	TRBV29-1	TRBJ2-1
CASSDRLNCGYTF	TGTGCCAGCAGTGACAGGCTTAACTGTGGCTACACCTTC	.	13	.	TRBV6-2/TRBV6-3	TRBJ1-2
CASSLVDFAMGRLSYEQYF	TGCGCCAGCAGCTTGGTAGACTTCGCAATGGGACGACTATCTTACGAGCAGTACTTC	.	19	once	TRBV5-1	TRBJ2-7
CASSVDPPDTQYF	TGTGCCAGCAGCGTAGACCCGCCAGATACGCAGTATTTT	.	13	.	TRBV9	TRBJ2-3
CSAKIRGLANQPQHF	TGCAGCGCCAAAATCCGGGGACTGGCGAATCAGCCCCAGCATTTT	.	15	.	TRBV29-1	TRBJ1-5
CASNPEGTDSPLHF	TGTGCTAGCAACCCGGAAGGGACGGATTCACCCCTCCACTTT	.	14	few	TRBV7-9	TRBJ1-6
CSVEERASSYNERFF	TGCAGCGTTGAAGAACGGGCAAGCTCCTACAATGAGCGGTTCTTC	.	15	.	TRBV29-1	TRBJ2-1
CASSFDLQGTIGYGYTF	TGTGCCAGCAGCTTTGATCTGCAGGGGACTATCGGATATGGCTACACCTTC	.	17	.	TRBV5-5	TRBJ1-2
CASSRRDTMIDTQYF	TGTGCCAGCAGTCGCCGGGACACAATGATAGATACGCAGTATTTT	.	15	few	TRBV6-2/TRBV6-3	TRBJ2-3
CSASSPGGVNTEAFF	TGCAGTGCTAGCTCCCCCGGCGGCGTGAACACTGAAGCTTTCTTT	.	15	few	TRBV20-1	TRBJ1-1
CASSREGARYNSPLHF	TGTGCCAGCAGCCGTGAGGGGGCCAGGTATAATTCACCCCTCCACTTT	TRBD1	16	.	TRBV9	TRBJ1-6
CASSLFIDEKLFF	TGCGCCAGCAGCTTGTTTATAGATGAAAAACTGTTTTTT	.	13	.	TRBV5-1	TRBJ1-4
CASSERTTDQPQHF	TGTGCCAGCAGTGAAAGGACGACCGATCAGCCCCAGCATTTT	.	14	few	TRBV2	TRBJ1-5
CASSQDSPVGNTEAFF	TGTGCCAGCAGCCAAGATTCTCCCGTTGGGAACACTGAAGCTTTCTTT	.	16	few	TRBV4-2	TRBJ1-1
CASRAQQGLNSPLHF	TGCGCCAGCAGAGCGCAACAGGGTTTGAATTCACCCCTCCACTTT	.	15	.	TRBV7-2	TRBJ1-6
CASSSSKTGGNQPQHF	TGTGCCAGCAGTTCATCAAAGACAGGCGGCAATCAGCCCCAGCATTTT	.	16	.	TRBV6-6	TRBJ1-5
CASSEFEGADTDTQYF	TGTGCCAGCAGTGAATTCGAGGGGGCGGACACAGATACGCAGTATTTT	TRBD1	16	.	TRBV6-1	TRBJ2-3
CASSPWTASGNTIYF	TGTGCCAGCAGTCCGTGGACGGCCTCTGGAAACACCATATATTTT	.	15	.	TRBV28	TRBJ1-3
CASSLNRGFGTDTQYF	TGCGCCAGCAGCTTAAACCGGGGATTCGGAACAGATACGCAGTATTTT	.	16	.	TRBV5-1	TRBJ2-3
CSVEERDGGSYEQYF	TGCAGCGTTGAAGAAAGGGACGGCGGCTCCTACGAGCAGTACTTC	.	15	.	TRBV29-1	TRBJ2-7
CATSDSAAGIQYF	TGTGCCACCAGTGATTCTGCAGCAGGGATCCAGTACTTC	.	13	few	TRBV24-1	TRBJ2-5
CATAGDVNYGYTF	TGTGCCACCGCGGGTGATGTGAACTATGGCTACACCTTC	.	13	.	TRBV6-6	TRBJ1-2
CASSIRTSGGGTDTQYF	TGCGCCAGCAGCATCCGGACTAGCGGGGGTGGCACAGATACGCAGTATTTT	TRBD2	17	few	TRBV5-1	TRBJ2-3
CASSQDGPWEQYF	TGTGCCAGCAGCCAAGACGGGCCTTGGGAGCAGTACTTC	.	13	few	TRBV4-2	TRBJ2-7
CASSLNWETQYF	TGTGCCAGCAGCTTAAACTGGGAGACCCAGTACTTC	.	12	many	TRBV11-2	TRBJ2-5
CSVEGGVGEQFF	TGCAGCGTTGAAGGAGGGGTTGGTGAGCAGTTCTTC	.	12	.	TRBV29-1	TRBJ2-1
CASSHYYNEQFF	TGTGCCAGCAGCCACTATTACAATGAGCAGTTCTTC	.	12	few	TRBV7-2	TRBJ2-1
CASSPTTGGDVNQPQHF	TGTGCCAGCAGCCCTACCACGGGGGGGGATGTCAATCAGCCCCAGCATTTT	.	17	few	TRBV7-9	TRBJ1-5
CASSASGRTDTQYF	TGTGCCAGCTCGGCTAGCGGACGCACAGATACGCAGTATTTT	TRBD2	14	few	TRBV18	TRBJ2-3
CSVELDAGSTDYEQYF	TGCAGCGTTGAGCTAGATGCCGGTTCAACCGACTACGAGCAGTACTTC	.	16	many	TRBV29-1	TRBJ2-7
CAISEPGTGNTIYF	TGTGCCATCAGTGAGCCAGGGACTGGAAACACCATATATTTT	.	14	.	TRBV10-3	TRBJ1-3
CASSHEFTGAYEQYF	TGCGCCAGCAGCCACGAGTTTACGGGGGCTTACGAGCAGTACTTC	.	15	few	TRBV4-3	TRBJ2-7